The source of this T cell receptor beta chain is a study of blood T cell repertoires in COVID-19. Sequencing was performed with immunoSEQ multiplex PCR; in TCRdb, only in-frame clones are kept and a portion is missing. The data show around 20,000 clones, about 91% seen once. The age range of participants was 18 to 89 years, with residence in under 30 US areas. The CDR3 loop spans 13 amino acids. Germline CDR1 is LNHDA and CDR2 is SQIVND (reference sequence). Trimming pared 5 bases from V and 3 bases from J, leaving 9 bases between. The sequencing input was PBMCs or T cells enriched from blood (not recorded which). This chain links TRBV19 with TRBJ2-3; D not certain. The origin of this receptor is a woman aged 25 to 45 who had recovered from COVID-19. The DNA of the CDR3 is TGTGCCAGTAGTGCGCAGGTGACAGATACGCAGTATTTT. Translation gives CASSAQVTDTQYF.